One and the same sample provided the 21 T cell receptor beta chains below, sequenced in a study of CD8 T cells in Susac syndrome. With random hexamers, roughly 0.5 to 1 ug RNA was reverse transcribed. MiXCR was run by TCRdb on the immunoSEQ multiplex PCR reads, yielding one entry per CDR3 protein. This table holds around 56,000 distinct CDR3 sequences, 85% to 95% found once. The sample taken for sequencing was CD8+ T cells from PBMCs. These TCRs come from a human donor in good health.

V gene TRBV27 combines with J gene TRBJ2-7, with unresolved D. The CDR3 runs 13 residues. Germline V gives CDR1 MNHEY, CDR2 SMNVEV (reference sequence). V lost 5 bases, J lost 4 bases, and 12 bases lay in between. CDR3: CASSPLIGYEQYF. CDR3 sequence (DNA): TGTGCCAGCAGTCCCCTAATTGGGTACGAGCAGTACTTC.

The chain recombines TRBV7-9 with TRBJ1-2, with 9 bases fitting TRBD1. The CDR3 is made up of 17 amino acids. Losses at the gene ends were 5 bases for V and 6 bases for J; bases not matched to a gene: 16. Looked up from germline, CDR1 is SEHNR and CDR2 is FQNEAQ (reference sequence). The CDR3 DNA reads as TGTGCCAGCAGCCCGGAGATCTGGACAGGGGTCTCGAATGGCTACACCTTC. It specifies CASSPEIWTGVSNGYTF.

This chain joins TRBV19 and TRBJ1-5, with a tentative D call TRBD1 (6 bases). Trimming pared 1 base from V and 0 bases from J, leaving 19 bases between. The CDR3 runs to 19 residues. Per germline, CDR1 LNHDA and CDR2 SQIVND (reference sequence). CDR3 sequence reads: CASSIGVNRDIYSNQPQHF. CDR3 nucleotide sequence: TGTGCCAGTAGTATAGGGGTAAACAGGGACATCTATAGCAATCAGCCCCAGCATTTT.

A note on this clonotype: One junction end disagrees with the germline gene, perhaps due to a read error. V and J are TRBV7-9 and TRBJ2-5, with unresolved D. The CDR3 spans 14 residues. Germline assignment: CDR1 SEHNR and CDR2 FQNEAQ (reference sequence). CDR3 amino acids: CAGSSTGYQETQYF. The CDR3 coding sequence is TGTGCCGGCAGCTCGACCGGGTACCAAGAGACCCAGTACTTC.

The chain links TRBV25-1 to TRBJ1-3, with D possibly being TRBD1 (6 bases). With 5 bases removed from V and 2 bases from J, the gap between germline ends came to 13 bases. This CDR3 spans 15 amino acids. The V gene's germline CDR1 is MGHDK and CDR2 SYGVNS. CDR3 protein: CASSQSGDTGNTIYF. Written as DNA, the CDR3 is TGTGCCAGCAGTCAATCAGGGGACACTGGAAACACCATATATTTT.

The DNA for the CDR3 is TGTGCTAGTGGTTTGGTACAATTTAAGGGCGTCACTGAAGCTTTCTTT. Translation: CASGLVQFKGVTEAFF. The rearrangement links TRBV12-5 to TRBJ1-1, with D hard to call. CDR3 length: 16 amino acids. Germline CDR1 and CDR2: LGHNT and FRNRAP. V was cut by 0 bases and J by 4 bases, with 15 bases left in between. Full variable domain (rest looked up from reference TRBV12-5 and TRBJ1-1): DARVTQTPRHKVTEMGQEVTMRCQPILGHNTVFWYRQTMMQGLELLAYFRNRAPLDDSGMPKDRFSAEMPDATLATLKIQPSEPRDSAVYFCASGLVQFKGVTEAFFGQGTRLTVV.

This chain links TRBV27 with TRBJ1-2, with 9 bases fitting TRBD1. CDR1 and CDR2 from the germline V gene are MNHEY and SMNVEV (reference sequence). The CDR3 extends over 16 amino acids. J was trimmed by 0 bases and V by 5 bases; bases with no gene match: 7. The CDR3 DNA is TGTGCCAGCAGTGGGGACAGGGATACCGCTAACTATGGCTACACCTTC. Residues: CASSGDRDTANYGYTF.

For the CDR3, the DNA is TGTGCCAGCCCCGGGACAGGGGGTACAGATACGCAGTATTTT. Amino acid sequence: CASPGTGGTDTQYF. The V call is TRBV2, the J call TRBJ2-3; 11 bases fit TRBD1. The CDR3 extends over 14 amino acids. Germline V gene sequence: CDR1 SNHLY, CDR2 FYNNEI. With V trimmed by 8 bases and J by 3 bases, 4 bases remained unmatched.

The CDR3: CSARDPSRGAGDYNEQFF. CDR3 in DNA: TGCAGTGCTAGAGATCCCTCAAGGGGGGCGGGAGACTACAATGAGCAGTTCTTC. This chain connects TRBV20-1 to TRBJ2-1, with D possibly TRBD2 on 7 matching bases. Trimming removed 0 bases at V and 3 bases at J, with 21 bases between. CDR1 is DFQATT, CDR2 SNEGSKA, per germline (reference sequence). This CDR3 is 18 amino acids long.

The chain employs TRBV6-5 and TRBJ1-1; D might be TRBD1 (6 bases). V shed 0 bases and J shed 1 base, with 18 bases lying between them. The CDR3 is made up of 18 amino acids. Per germline, CDR1 MNHEY and CDR2 SVGAGI. CDR3 sequence reads: CASSYSIPWGAENTEAFF. The DNA for the CDR3 is TGTGCCAGCAGTTACTCGATCCCTTGGGGGGCCGAGAACACTGAAGCTTTCTTT.

V usage is TRBV10-2 and J usage is TRBJ1-1; the match to TRBD1 covers 8 bases. After removal of 7 bases from V and 1 base from J, the junction contained 5 bases not matched to a gene. The CDR3 has 14 residues. Germline assignment: CDR1 WSHSY and CDR2 SAAADI. CDR3 in amino acids: CASTLTGANTEAFF. In nucleotides, the CDR3 is TGCGCCAGCACACTGACAGGGGCGAACACTGAAGCTTTCTTT.

The genes are TRBV3-1 and TRBJ2-3, with 11 bases identical to TRBD2. The CDR3 runs 15 residues. Per the germline V gene, CDR1 is LGHDT and CDR2 is YNNKEL (reference sequence). J was trimmed by 3 bases and V by 6 bases; bases with no gene match: 5. The CDR3 nucleotides read TGTGCCAGCAGGTACGGGACTAGCGGTACAGATACGCAGTATTTT. Translation gives CASRYGTSGTDTQYF.

The chain carries TRBV11-2 and TRBJ2-1; 7 nucleotides match TRBD1. From germline, CDR1 is SGHAT and CDR2 FQNNGV. The ends lost 5 bases at V and 6 bases at J; junction bases unmatched: 7. The length of the CDR3 is 14 residues. In nucleotides, the CDR3 is TGTGCCAGCAGCGCAGGACAGGAAATCAATGAGCAGTTCTTC. Its protein product is CASSAGQEINEQFF.

V usage is TRBV6-1 and J usage is TRBJ2-7; 8 bases fit TRBD2. Trimming at V came to 1 base and at J to 2 bases, leaving 4 bases not matched to a gene. Germline CDR1 reads MNHNS; CDR2 reads SASEGT. The CDR3 is made up of 15 amino acids. CDR3 in DNA: TGTGCCAGCAGTGAAGGAGCGGGGGCCCCCTACGAGCAGTACTTC. This gives the protein CASSEGAGAPYEQYF.

This sequence joins TRBV6-1 and TRBJ2-5; TRBD2 aligns across 7 bases. With 1 base clipped from V and 5 bases from J, the junction kept 4 bases outside the gene matches. Germline CDR1 reads MNHNS; CDR2 reads SASEGT. This CDR3 contains 14 residues. CDR3 amino acids: CASSEGGGGETQYF. The CDR3 nucleotides are TGTGCCAGCAGTGAAGGCGGGGGAGGGGAGACCCAGTACTTC.

The genes are TRBV3-1 and TRBJ2-6; 12 bases match TRBD1. Germline V gives CDR1 LGHDT, CDR2 YNNKEL (reference sequence). The CDR3 runs to 19 residues. V lost 5 bases and J lost 0; bases outside the gene matches: 8. CDR3 region: CASSDRDRGPSSGANVLTF. Here the CDR3 DNA reads TGTGCCAGCAGCGACCGGGACAGGGGGCCTTCCTCTGGGGCCAACGTCCTGACTTTC.

In its sample, this clonotype was seen a few times. The CDR3 region has the DNA TGCGCCAGCAGCTTAAAGCGGGGGCCTAACACAGATACGCAGTATTTT. Protein product: CASSLKRGPNTDTQYF. The V call is TRBV5-1, the J call TRBJ2-3; 8 bases map to TRBD2. There are 16 residues in the CDR3. In germline, CDR1 is SGHRS, CDR2 YFSETQ. V shed 2 bases, J shed 2 bases, and the junction held 7 bases outside the gene matches.

The chain combines TRBV27 with TRBJ1-5; D is unclear. Trimming pared 0 bases from V and 0 bases from J, leaving 9 bases between. Germline-derived CDR1 and CDR2 are MNHEY and SMNVEV (reference sequence). The CDR3 extends over 16 amino acids. CDR3 sequence (DNA): TGTGCCAGCAGTTTATCGCCCGCGGTTAGCAATCAGCCCCAGCATTTT. Its translation is CASSLSPAVSNQPQHF.

The V call is TRBV20-1, the J call TRBJ2-2; 10 bases map to TRBD2. Germline assignment: CDR1 DFQATT and CDR2 SNEGSKA (reference sequence). J was trimmed by 0 bases and V by 0 bases; bases with no gene match: 7. This CDR3 is built from 18 residues. As DNA, the CDR3 is TGCAGTGCTAGAGATCCGGCTAGCGGGGGCCCGAACACCGGGGAGCTGTTTTTT. This encodes CSARDPASGGPNTGELFF.

The V gene is TRBV27, the J gene TRBJ2-5, with 8 bases aligning to TRBD1. CDR3 length equals 13 residues. From germline, CDR1 is MNHEY and CDR2 SMNVEV (reference sequence). With V trimmed by 6 bases and J by 5 bases, 5 bases remained unmatched. The CDR3 nucleotides read TGTGCCAGCAGGTTGGACAGGGAGGAGACCCAGTACTTC. This sequence encodes CASRLDREETQYF.

J is TRBJ2-1 and V is TRBV11-3; D may be TRBD1 (6 bases). CDR1 and CDR2 (germline): SGHNT, YENEEA. The V end lost 2 bases, the J end lost 8 bases, and 13 bases lay between the germline ends. The CDR3 extends over 14 amino acids. CDR3 in DNA: TGTGCCAGCAGCTTAATGTCAGGGGAGTATGAGCAGTTCTTC. Translated: CASSLMSGEYEQFF.